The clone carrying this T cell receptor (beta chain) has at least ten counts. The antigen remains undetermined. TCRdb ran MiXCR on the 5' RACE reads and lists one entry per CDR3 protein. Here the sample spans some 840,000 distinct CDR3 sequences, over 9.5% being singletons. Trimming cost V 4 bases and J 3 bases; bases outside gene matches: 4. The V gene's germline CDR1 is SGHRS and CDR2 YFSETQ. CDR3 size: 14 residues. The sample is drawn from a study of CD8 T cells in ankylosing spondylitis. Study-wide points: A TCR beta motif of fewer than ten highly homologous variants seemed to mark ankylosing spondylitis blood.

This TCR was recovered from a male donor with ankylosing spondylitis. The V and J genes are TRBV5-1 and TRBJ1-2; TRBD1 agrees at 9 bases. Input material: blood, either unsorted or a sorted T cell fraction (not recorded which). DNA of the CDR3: TGCGCCAGCAGCGAGGGACAGGGACACTATGGCTACACCTTC. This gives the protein CASSEGQGHYGYTF.